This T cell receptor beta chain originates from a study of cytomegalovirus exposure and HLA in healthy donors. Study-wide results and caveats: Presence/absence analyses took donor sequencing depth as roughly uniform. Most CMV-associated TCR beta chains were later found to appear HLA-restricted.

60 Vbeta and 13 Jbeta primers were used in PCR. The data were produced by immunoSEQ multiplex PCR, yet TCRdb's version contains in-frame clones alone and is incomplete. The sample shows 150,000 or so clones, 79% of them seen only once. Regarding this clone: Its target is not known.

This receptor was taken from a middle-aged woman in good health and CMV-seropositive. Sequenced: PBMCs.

CDR3 coding DNA: TGTGCCAGCAGTGTTTTGACAGCCAGAGGAGGCTACACCTTC. It codes for CASSVLTARGGYTF. The chain recombines TRBV2 with TRBJ1-2, with D possibly being TRBD1 (5 bases). The CDR3 totals 14 residues. The V end lost 4 bases, the J end lost 8 bases, and 17 bases lay between the germline ends. Germline assignment: CDR1 SNHLY and CDR2 FYNNEI.